This TCR beta chain was sequenced during a study of blood T cell repertoires in COVID-19. The overall study: From T cells, B-cell-depleted T cells, or PBMCs came the material, which was cDNA or gDNA.

Everyone who took part was about 18 to 90 years old, and they came from about two dozen US areas. Within 2 weeks of study entry, exposed participants had contacted a PCR-confirmed or clinician-diagnosed COVID-19 case. Unmatched junction bases numbered 6, after V lost 4 bases and J lost 6 bases. The CDR3 has 15 amino acids. Germline CDR1 and CDR2: SGHTA and FQGNSA. Original processing methods: Estimated nucleated cell counts came from reference gene primer amplification. Assay: immunoSEQ multiplex PCR; the TCRdb copy retains only in-frame clones and omits some. V and J calls and clone size are copied from that table; D and trimming were computed from the DNA. Seen here are some 190,000 clones, nearly 80% observed once, and the top ten hold 14%.

The clonotype was recovered from a man aged 55 to 70 who had been exposed to COVID-19. The chain recombines TRBV7-2 with TRBJ2-7; 13 bases agree with TRBD2. Material: PBMCs or T cells enriched from blood (not recorded which). The CDR3, as DNA: TGTGCCAGCAGCTCCTCGACTAGCGGGAGGACCGAGCAGTACTTC. Translated, it gives CASSSSTSGRTEQYF. The full variable domain, in which reference TRBV7-2 and TRBJ2-7 provide the parts outside the CDR3, is GAGVSQSPSNKVTEKGKDVELRCDPISGHTALYWYRQSLGQGLEFLIYFQGNSAPDKSGLPSDRFSAERTGGSVSTLTIQRTQQEDSAVYLCASSSSTSGRTEQYFGPGTRLTVT.